This T cell receptor beta chain was documented in a study of cytomegalovirus exposure and HLA in healthy donors. Whole-study findings and limits: TCR clusters originating in the first cohort tended to co-occur in the roughly 120 validation repertoires, according to a later analysis. Accounts indicate the classifier identified cytomegalovirus status with strong specificity and sensitivity. Most sequenced TCRs were rare (though some public TCRs occurred in many donors).

In its sample, this clone was seen once. Its antigen is unknown. The data were produced by immunoSEQ multiplex PCR, yet TCRdb's version contains in-frame clones alone and is incomplete. There are 150,000 to 200,000 clones in the sample; about 90% occur only once, and 3% to 3.5% lies in the top ten. What was sequenced was PBMCs. This TCR was recovered from a woman aged 18 to 35 in good health and CMV-seropositive.

The CDR3 bases are TGTGCCAGCAGGGGACAGGGCCGTAACTATGGCTACACCTTC. Translation gives CASRGQGRNYGYTF. This rearrangement joins TRBV27 to TRBJ1-2; 9 nucleotides agree with TRBD1. The CDR3 runs 14 residues. The V gene's germline CDR1 is MNHEY and CDR2 SMNVEV (reference sequence). Germline trimming cut 6 bases from V and 1 base from J; bases unmatched to any gene: 3.